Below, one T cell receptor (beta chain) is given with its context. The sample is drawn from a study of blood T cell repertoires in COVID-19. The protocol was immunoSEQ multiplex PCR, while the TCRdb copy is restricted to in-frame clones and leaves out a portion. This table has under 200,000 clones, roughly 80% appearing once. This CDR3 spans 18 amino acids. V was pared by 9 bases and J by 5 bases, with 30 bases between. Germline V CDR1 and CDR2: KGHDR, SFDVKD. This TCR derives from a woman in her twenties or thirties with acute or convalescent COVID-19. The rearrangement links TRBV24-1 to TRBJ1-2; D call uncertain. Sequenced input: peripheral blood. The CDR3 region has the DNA TGTGCCACCCCGCCCCCGCATGACCGGGTAAGCGCCCGTTATGGCTACACCTTC. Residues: CATPPPHDRVSARYGYTF.